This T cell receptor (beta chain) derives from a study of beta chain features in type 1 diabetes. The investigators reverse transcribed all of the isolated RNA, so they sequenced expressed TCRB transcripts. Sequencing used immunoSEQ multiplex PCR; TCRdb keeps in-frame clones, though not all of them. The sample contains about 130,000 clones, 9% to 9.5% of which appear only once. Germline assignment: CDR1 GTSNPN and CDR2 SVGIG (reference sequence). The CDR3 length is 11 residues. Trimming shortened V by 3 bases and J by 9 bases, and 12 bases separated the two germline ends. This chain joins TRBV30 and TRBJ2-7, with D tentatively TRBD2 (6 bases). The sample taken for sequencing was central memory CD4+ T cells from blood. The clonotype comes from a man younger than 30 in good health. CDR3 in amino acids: CAWSSGTRQYF. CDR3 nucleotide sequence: TGTGCCTGGAGCTCGGGGACTCGGCAGTACTTC.